Given below is one T cell receptor (beta chain) in context. Its antigen is undetermined. This CDR3 is built from 15 residues. V was trimmed by 4 bases and J by 4 bases, leaving 15 bases between them. Germline CDR1 and CDR2: SGDLS and YYNGEE. This sample is drawn from a study of cytomegalovirus exposure and HLA in healthy donors. Study-wide points: Later on, analysis showed that most CMV-associated TCR beta chains appeared to be HLA-restricted. What a later analysis reportedly showed was that an Asian-associated ancestry cluster had fewer N-insertions than the approximately 700-donor mean.

PCR employed 60 Vbeta and 13 Jbeta primers. The repertoire was sequenced with immunoSEQ multiplex PCR; TCRdb's copy has only in-frame clones and lacks some. Its clone listing holds around 74,000 clones. The chain combines TRBV9 with TRBJ1-3, with D tentatively TRBD1 (5 bases). Material: PBMCs. The receptor was isolated from a man under 40 in good health and CMV-seronegative. CDR3 region: CASSSGGVLGNTIYF. The CDR3 DNA is TGTGCCAGCAGCTCTGGGGGGGTACTGGGAAACACCATATATTTT.